The rows below give T cell receptor beta chains drawn from one sample of a study of cytomegalovirus exposure and HLA in healthy donors. This table comes from immunoSEQ multiplex PCR, and its TCRdb copy is limited to in-frame clones, with some not included. The table includes about 170,000 clones, over 60% detected once. Sequencing was performed on PBMCs. The receptors stem from a female donor in good health and CMV-seronegative. CDR3s include the opening cysteine and the closing phenylalanine or tryptophan. A D gene is named only where the DNA matches it firmly. Some rows have no size entry. The others give once, few or many, or a class for an expanded clone.

>TRBV28|once|TRBD1|TRBJ1-5
TGTGCCAGCAGAAATTTACCGGGACAGGGTTTGTCGGATCAGCCCCAGCATTTT
CASRNLPGQGLSDQPQHF
>TRBV6-5|-|-|TRBJ2-7
TGTGCCAGCAGGCCCCTAGTTTTTTACGAGCAGTACTTC
CASRPLVFYEQYF
>TRBV7-8|-|-|TRBJ1-3
TGTGCCAGCAGCTTAGTAGATTCTGGAAACACCATATATTTT
CASSLVDSGNTIYF
>TRBV15|-|TRBD1|TRBJ1-2
TGTGCCACCAGCAGAGAGGGGACAGGGTCTAACTATGGCTACACCTTC
CATSREGTGSNYGYTF
>TRBV19|once|-|TRBJ2-3
TGTGCCAGTAGTATAGATCTCATCAGGACAGGCACAGATACGCAGTATTTT
CASSIDLIRTGTDTQYF
>TRBV29-1|-|TRBD1|TRBJ2-7
TGCAGCGTTGTAGGGACAGGGTCTCCCTACGAGCAGTACTTC
CSVVGTGSPYEQYF
>TRBV9|-|-|TRBJ2-7
TGTGCCAGCAGCGGGAGTTCCTACGAGCAGTACTTC
CASSGSSYEQYF
>TRBV7-2|-|-|TRBJ2-6
TGTGCCAGCAGCTTAGCGCGTGGCAGGGCAGGGGCCAACGGCCTGACTTTC
CASSLARGRAGANGLTF
>TRBV27|-|TRBD1|TRBJ2-4
TGTGCCAGCAGTCCCCGACAGGGTTCAAAACTAGCCAAAAACATTCAGTACTTC
CASSPRQGSKLAKNIQYF
>TRBV5-1|-|-|TRBJ2-7
TGCGCCAGCAGCTTTATGGACTGGGCCTTGGGGGAGCAGTACTTC
CASSFMDWALGEQYF
>TRBV10-2|-|TRBD2|TRBJ2-7
TGCGCCAGCAGTCCCTCGGGAGGGGGCTACGAGCAGTACTTC
CASSPSGGGYEQYF
>TRBV21-1|-|-|TRBJ2-4
TGTGCCAGCAGCCCCTTCAGCGGCGGGCCCAAAAACATTCAGTACTTC
CASSPFSGGPKNIQYF
>TRBV4-1|-|-|TRBJ1-2
TGCGCCAGCAGCCAGGTCGGAAAGGGGTCTAACTATGGCTACACCTTC
CASSQVGKGSNYGYTF
>TRBV6-5|-|-|TRBJ2-2
TGTGCCAGCAGGGGACTGCCAAGGGCCGGGGAGCTGTTTTTT
CASRGLPRAGELFF
>TRBV2|-|-|TRBJ2-3
TGTGCCAGCACTCCGATGACTAGCACAGATACGCAGTATTTT
CASTPMTSTDTQYF
>TRBV4-1|-|TRBD2|TRBJ2-3
TGCGCCAGCAGCCAAGCATCTGCTAGCGGGGGGTCAGATACGCAGTATTTT
CASSQASASGGSDTQYF
>TRBV27|-|TRBD1|TRBJ1-2
TGTGCCAGCAGTTTAGGACAGGGCAGGAACTATGGCTACACCTTC
CASSLGQGRNYGYTF
>TRBV7-8|-|-|TRBJ1-6
TGTGCCAGCAGCGGCGGGAGCGTAGGTCCATATTCACCCCTCCACTTT
CASSGGSVGPYSPLHF
>TRBV9|-|-|TRBJ2-7
TGTGCCAGCAGCGTAGGAAGAGGTAGCTCCTACGAGCAGTACTTC
CASSVGRGSSYEQYF
>TRBV5-1|few|-|TRBJ1-1
TGCGCCAGCAGCTTCGACGGGGGAAGCACTGAAGCTTTCTTT
CASSFDGGSTEAFF
>TRBV5-1|few|-|TRBJ2-2
TGCGCCAGCAGTCCGATCGGGCGGACAGCCGGGGAGCTGTTTTTT
CASSPIGRTAGELFF
>TRBV30|-|-|TRBJ1-6
TGTGCCTGGAGTTACGAGTATAATTCACCCCTCCACTTT
CAWSYEYNSPLHF
>TRBV25-1|-|TRBD1|TRBJ1-1
TGTGCCAGCAGTCGGACAGGGGGCGGTAGAACTGAAGCTTTCTTT
CASSRTGGGRTEAFF
>TRBV6-5|few|-|TRBJ1-1
TGTGCCAGCAGTGGAGAGGTCGCAGAAGCTTTCTTT
CASSGEVAEAFF
>TRBV5-1|-|-|TRBJ2-3
TGCGCTAGCAGCTTGGCCTGGGGGGGCACAGATACGCAGTATTTT
CASSLAWGGTDTQYF
>TRBV28|-|TRBD2|TRBJ2-5
TGTGCCAGCGGCACTAGCGGGAGCGGGGAGACCCAGTACTTC
CASGTSGSGETQYF
>TRBV7-9|few|TRBD1|TRBJ1-5
TGTGCCAGCAGCGAACAGGGGAGCAATCAGCCCCAGCATTTT
CASSEQGSNQPQHF
>TRBV23-1|-|TRBD2|TRBJ2-1
TGCGCCAGCAGTCAATCAGGACCGGGACTAAACTACAATGAGCAGTTCTTC
CASSQSGPGLNYNEQFF
>TRBV7-2|-|-|TRBJ2-7
TGTGCCAGCAGGCGCTCCACTACCTACGAGCAGTACTTC
CASRRSTTYEQYF
>TRBV20-1|-|-|TRBJ2-1
TGCAGTGCTATTAGTAACAATGAGCAGTTCTTC
CSAISNNEQFF
>TRBV5-4|once|TRBD1|TRBJ1-4
TGTGCCAGCAGCTCGACAGGGGCAACTAATGAAAAACTGTTTTTT
CASSSTGATNEKLFF
>TRBV27|-|-|TRBJ2-7
TGTGCCGCAGGCAAGCTTTCCTACGAGCAGTACTTC
CAAGKLSYEQYF
>TRBV30|-|-|TRBJ1-1
TGTGCCTGGAGATTAAGCCAAAACACTGAAGCTTTCTTT
CAWRLSQNTEAFF
>TRBV28|-|-|TRBJ1-2
TGTGCCAGCAGTCCTGGGGGCCCTATCGGGGCTGACTTC
CASSPGGPIGADF
>TRBV7-2|-|-|TRBJ2-7
TGTGCCAGCAGCCTTTCCGGGACATCTTCCTACGAGCAGTACTTC
CASSLSGTSSYEQYF
>TRBV4-1|-|TRBD2|TRBJ2-5
TGCGCCAGCAGCCAAGGGGCCGGACTAGCGGGCGAAGAGACCCAGTACTTC
CASSQGAGLAGEETQYF
>TRBV5-1|-|TRBD2|TRBJ2-3
TGCGCCAGCAGGACTGGGACTAGCGCCGATACGCAGTATTTT
CASRTGTSADTQYF
>TRBV11-2|-|-|TRBJ2-2
TGTGCCAGCAGCTCTAGGACCGGGGGCGGGGAGCTGTTTTTT
CASSSRTGGGELFF
>TRBV27|-|TRBD1|TRBJ1-1
TGTGCCAGCAGTCCTACTCTGACAGGGACTGACACTGAAGCTTTCTTT
CASSPTLTGTDTEAFF
>TRBV9|few|TRBD2|TRBJ2-5
TGTGCCAGCAGCCCAGGGGGGACTAGCGGGAGTGTAGCGATGCGGGAGACCCAGTACTTC
CASSPGGTSGSVAMRETQYF
>TRBV19|-|-|TRBJ1-1
TGTGCCAGTAGTATTCGATCTTTGCAGGGGAACACTGAAGCTTTCTTT
CASSIRSLQGNTEAFF
>TRBV7-3|-|TRBD1|TRBJ2-5
TGTGCCAGCAGCTTAAGGGGGACAGGGGCAGAGACCCAGTACTTC
CASSLRGTGAETQYF